This T cell receptor (beta chain) emerged from a study of T cell repertoires in cytomegalovirus infection. Across the study: CMV epitopes in the study were HLA-C-restricted (recently identified) and HLA-B-restricted (well studied). TCR beta signatures that were public indicated CMV infection and matching HLA type.

The CDR3 sequence is 14 residues long. Per the germline V gene, CDR1 is MNHEY and CDR2 is SMNVEV (reference sequence). A remark on this clonotype: What it binds is unknown. It may be a read error: a sequence one base away is much more abundant.

MiXCR, run by TCRdb on the reads, gives a single entry per CDR3 protein. The sample contains around 770,000 distinct CDR3 sequences, roughly 28% of which appear only once. The chain has TRBV27 and TRBJ2-1; weak D call: TRBD1 (6 bases). The sequence was obtained from a human donor in good health (CMV status not recorded). Some clones in this sample may be carry-over from other donors' samples. The starting material was cultured CD8+ T cells from PBMCs, obtained from culture after CMV antigen stimulation. CDR3 sequence reads: CASRDTQTYNEPFF. CDR3 sequence (DNA): TGTGCCAGTCGGGACACACAAACGTACAATGAGCCGTTCTTC.